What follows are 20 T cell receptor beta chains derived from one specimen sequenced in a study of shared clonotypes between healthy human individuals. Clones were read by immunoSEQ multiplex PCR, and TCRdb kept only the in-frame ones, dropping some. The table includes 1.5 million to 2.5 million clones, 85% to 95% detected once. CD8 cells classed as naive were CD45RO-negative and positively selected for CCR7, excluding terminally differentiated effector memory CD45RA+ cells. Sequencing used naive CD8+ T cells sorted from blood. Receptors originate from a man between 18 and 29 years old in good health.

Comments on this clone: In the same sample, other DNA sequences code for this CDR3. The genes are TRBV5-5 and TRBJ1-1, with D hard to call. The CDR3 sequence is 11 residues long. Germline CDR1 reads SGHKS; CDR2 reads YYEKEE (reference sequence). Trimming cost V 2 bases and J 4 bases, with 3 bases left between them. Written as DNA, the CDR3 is TGTGCCAGCAGCTTAGTCACTGAAGCTTTCTTT. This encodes CASSLVTEAFF.

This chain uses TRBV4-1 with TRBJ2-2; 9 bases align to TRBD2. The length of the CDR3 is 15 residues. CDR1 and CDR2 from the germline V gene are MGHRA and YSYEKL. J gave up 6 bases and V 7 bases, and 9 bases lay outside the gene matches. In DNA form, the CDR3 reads TGCGCCAGCACCCTACAAGCGGGGGGCCCCGGGGAGCTGTTTTTT. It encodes CASTLQAGGPGELFF.

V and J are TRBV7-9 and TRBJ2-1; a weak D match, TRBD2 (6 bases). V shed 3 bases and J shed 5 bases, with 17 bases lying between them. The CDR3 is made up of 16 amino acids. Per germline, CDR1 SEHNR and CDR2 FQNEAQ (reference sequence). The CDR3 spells CASSLRDGWLNNEQFF. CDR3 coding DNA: TGTGCCAGCAGCTTGCGGGACGGTTGGCTCAACAATGAGCAGTTCTTC.

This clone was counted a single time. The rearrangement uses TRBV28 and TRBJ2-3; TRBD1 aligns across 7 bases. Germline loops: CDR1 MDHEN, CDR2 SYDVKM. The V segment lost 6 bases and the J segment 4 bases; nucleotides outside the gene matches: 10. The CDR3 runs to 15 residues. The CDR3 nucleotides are TGTGCCAGCAGGACCGACAGGGACCTCGCAGATACGCAGTATTTT. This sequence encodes CASRTDRDLADTQYF.

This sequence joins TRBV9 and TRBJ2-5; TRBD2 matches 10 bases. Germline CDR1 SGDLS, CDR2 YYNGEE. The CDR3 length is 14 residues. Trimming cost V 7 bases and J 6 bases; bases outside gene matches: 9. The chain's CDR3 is CASAPGTSVKTQYF. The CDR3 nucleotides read TGTGCCAGCGCCCCCGGGACTAGCGTCAAGACCCAGTACTTC.

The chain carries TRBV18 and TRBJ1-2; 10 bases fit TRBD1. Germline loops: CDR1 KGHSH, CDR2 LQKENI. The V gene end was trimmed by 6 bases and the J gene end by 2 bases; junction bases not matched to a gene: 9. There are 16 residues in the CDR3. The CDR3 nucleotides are TGTGCCAGCTCCGTTCGGAGGACAGGGGGGAACTATGGCTACACCTTC. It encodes CASSVRRTGGNYGYTF. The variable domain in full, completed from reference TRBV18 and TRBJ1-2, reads NAGVMQNPRHLVRRRGQEARLRCSPMKGHSHVYWYRQLPEEGLKFMVYLQKENIIDESGMPKERFSAEFPKEGPSILRIQQVVRGDSAAYFCASSVRRTGGNYGYTFGSGTRLTVV.

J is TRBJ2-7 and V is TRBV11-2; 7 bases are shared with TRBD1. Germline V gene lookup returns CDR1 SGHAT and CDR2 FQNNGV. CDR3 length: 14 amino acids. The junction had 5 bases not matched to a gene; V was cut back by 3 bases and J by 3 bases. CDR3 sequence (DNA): TGTGCCAGCAGCTTTTCGGACAGGAACTACGAGCAGTACTTC. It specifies CASSFSDRNYEQYF.

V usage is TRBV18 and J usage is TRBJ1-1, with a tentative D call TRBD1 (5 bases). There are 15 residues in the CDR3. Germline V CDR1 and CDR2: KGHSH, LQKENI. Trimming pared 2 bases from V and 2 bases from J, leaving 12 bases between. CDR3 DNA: TGTGCCAGCTCACCAAGAGGGCAGGGAAACACTGAAGCTTTCTTT. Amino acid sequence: CASSPRGQGNTEAFF. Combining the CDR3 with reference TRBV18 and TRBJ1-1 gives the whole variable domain NAGVMQNPRHLVRRRGQEARLRCSPMKGHSHVYWYRQLPEEGLKFMVYLQKENIIDESGMPKERFSAEFPKEGPSILRIQQVVRGDSAAYFCASSPRGQGNTEAFFGQGTRLTVV.

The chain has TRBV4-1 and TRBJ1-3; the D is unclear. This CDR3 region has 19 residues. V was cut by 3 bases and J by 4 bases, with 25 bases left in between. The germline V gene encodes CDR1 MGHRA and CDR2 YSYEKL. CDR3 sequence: CASSQVPADRGDIGNTIYF. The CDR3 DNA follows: TGCGCCAGCAGCCAGGTTCCTGCGGACCGAGGCGATATCGGAAACACCATATATTTT.

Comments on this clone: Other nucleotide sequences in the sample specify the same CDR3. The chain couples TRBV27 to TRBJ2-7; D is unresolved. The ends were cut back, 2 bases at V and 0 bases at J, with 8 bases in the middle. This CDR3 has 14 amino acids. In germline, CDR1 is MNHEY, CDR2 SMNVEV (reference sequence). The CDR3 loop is CASSLAGISYEQYF. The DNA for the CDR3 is TGTGCCAGCAGTTTAGCAGGTATCTCCTACGAGCAGTACTTC.

The CDR3 is CASSLLRQNTEAFF. The CDR3 region has the DNA TGTGCCAGCAGTTTACTCCGACAGAACACTGAAGCTTTCTTT. This chain connects TRBV27 to TRBJ1-1; D is ambiguous. V was clipped by 2 bases and J by 1 base, with 8 bases between them. This CDR3 is built from 14 residues. CDR1 MNHEY and CDR2 SMNVEV come from the germline V gene (reference sequence).

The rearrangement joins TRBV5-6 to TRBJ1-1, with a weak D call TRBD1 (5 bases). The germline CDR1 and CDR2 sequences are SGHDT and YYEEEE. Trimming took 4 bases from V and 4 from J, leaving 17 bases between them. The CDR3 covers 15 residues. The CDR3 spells CASSTGGGSGTEAFF. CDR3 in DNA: TGTGCCAGCAGCACAGGCGGGGGGTCGGGCACTGAAGCTTTCTTT. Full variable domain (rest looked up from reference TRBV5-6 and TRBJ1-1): DAGVTQSPTHLIKTRGQQVTLRCSPKSGHDTVSWYQQALGQGPQFIFQYYEEEERQRGNFPDRFSGHQFPNYSSELNVNALLLGDSALYLCASSTGGGSGTEAFFGQGTRLTVV.

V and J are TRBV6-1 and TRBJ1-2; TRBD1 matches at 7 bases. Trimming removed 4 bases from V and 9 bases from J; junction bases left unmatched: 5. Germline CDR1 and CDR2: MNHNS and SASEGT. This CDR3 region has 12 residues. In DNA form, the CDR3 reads TGTGCCAGCAGTGCCGAGGACAGGAGCTACACCTTC. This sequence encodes CASSAEDRSYTF.

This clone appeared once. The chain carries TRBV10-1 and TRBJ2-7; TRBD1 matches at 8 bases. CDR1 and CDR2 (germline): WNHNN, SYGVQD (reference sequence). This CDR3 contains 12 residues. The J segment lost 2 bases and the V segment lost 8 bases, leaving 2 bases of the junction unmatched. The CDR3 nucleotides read TGCGCCAGCGGACAGGGCACCTACGAGCAGTACTTC. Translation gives CASGQGTYEQYF.

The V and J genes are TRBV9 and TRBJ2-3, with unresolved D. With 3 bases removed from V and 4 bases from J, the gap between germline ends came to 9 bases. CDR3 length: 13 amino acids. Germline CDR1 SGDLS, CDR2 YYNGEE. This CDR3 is CASSALNADTQYF. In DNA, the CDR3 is TGTGCCAGCAGCGCGTTAAACGCAGATACGCAGTATTTT.

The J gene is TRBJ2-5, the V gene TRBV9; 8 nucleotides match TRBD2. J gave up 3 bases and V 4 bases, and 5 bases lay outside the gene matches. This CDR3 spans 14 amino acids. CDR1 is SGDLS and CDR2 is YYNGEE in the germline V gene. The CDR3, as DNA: TGTGCCAGCAGCACCCTAGCGGGCGAAGAGACCCAGTACTTC. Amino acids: CASSTLAGEETQYF.

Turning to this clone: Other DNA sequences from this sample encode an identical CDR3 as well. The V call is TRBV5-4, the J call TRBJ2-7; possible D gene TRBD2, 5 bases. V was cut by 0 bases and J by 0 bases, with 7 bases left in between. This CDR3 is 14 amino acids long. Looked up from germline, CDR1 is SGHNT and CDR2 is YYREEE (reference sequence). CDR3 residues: CASSLERASYEQYF. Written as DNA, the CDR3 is TGTGCCAGCAGCTTGGAGAGGGCCTCCTACGAGCAGTACTTC.

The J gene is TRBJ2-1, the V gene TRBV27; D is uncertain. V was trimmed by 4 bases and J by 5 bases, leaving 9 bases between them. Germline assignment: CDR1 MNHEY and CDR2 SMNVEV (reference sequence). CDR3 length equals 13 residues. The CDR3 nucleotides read TGTGCCAGCAGTTCGTTGGTTGACAATGAGCAGTTCTTC. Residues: CASSSLVDNEQFF.

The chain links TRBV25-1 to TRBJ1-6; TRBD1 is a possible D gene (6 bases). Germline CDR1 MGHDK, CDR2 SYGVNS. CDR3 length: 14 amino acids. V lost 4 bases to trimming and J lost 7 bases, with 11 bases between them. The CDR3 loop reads CASSAIQGNSPLHF. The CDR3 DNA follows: TGTGCCAGCAGTGCCATACAGGGAAATTCACCCCTCCACTTT.

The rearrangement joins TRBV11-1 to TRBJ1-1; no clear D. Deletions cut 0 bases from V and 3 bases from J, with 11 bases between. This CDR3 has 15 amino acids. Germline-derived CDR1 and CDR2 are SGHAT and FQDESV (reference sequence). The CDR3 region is CASSLASEGYTEAFF. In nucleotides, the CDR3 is TGTGCCAGCAGCTTAGCGTCAGAGGGATACACTGAAGCTTTCTTT. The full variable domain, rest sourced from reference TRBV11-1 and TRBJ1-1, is EAEVAQSPRYKITEKSQAVAFWCDPISGHATLYWYRQILGQGPELLVQFQDESVVDDSQLPKDRFSAERLKGVDSTLKIQPAELGDSAMYLCASSLASEGYTEAFFGQGTRLTVV.